Given below is one TCR beta chain in context. Its antigen is currently unknown. The data originate from a study of cytotoxic CD8 clonotypes in ibrutinib-treated CLL. The protocol was immunoSEQ multiplex PCR, while the TCRdb copy is restricted to in-frame clones and leaves out a portion. The profile shows approximately 91,000 clones, 70% to 80% of them singletons. Study results and limitations: While tracking circulating CD8+ T-cell counts, baseline clonality exceeded that of age-matched healthy donors.

This CDR3 comprises 15 residues. V shed 6 bases and J shed 2 bases, with 16 bases lying between them. Germline CDR1 MDHEN, CDR2 SYDVKM. The chain employs TRBV28 and TRBJ2-5, with D tentatively TRBD2 (7 bases). The sequence was collected from a human donor with chronic lymphocytic leukemia. The specimen comprised PBMCs, sampled after 12 months of ibrutinib treatment. Written as DNA, the CDR3 is TGTGCCAGCAGCTTCGGGGGGCGGAATCAAGAGACCCAGTACTTC. It encodes CASSFGGRNQETQYF. Together with reference TRBV28 and TRBJ2-5, the CDR3 gives the full variable domain: DVKVTQSSRYLVKRTGEKVFLECVQDMDHENMFWYRQDPGLGLRLIYFSYDVKMKEKGDIPEGYSVSREKKERFSLILESASTNQTSMYLCASSFGGRNQETQYFGPGTRLLVL.